This TCR beta chain appears in the sequencing data of a study of T cell responses to AZD1222 COVID-19 vaccine. The study, taken as a whole, reports: Close to half of spike-specific TCRs reportedly recognize unmutated variant regions. There were mostly white British donors and more females than males, and clonal diversity was possibly underestimated. AZD1222 recipients seropositive at baseline numbered only 5 to 7.

Pooled together were second doses at about 4 or about 12 weeks. V gave up 2 bases and J gave up 4 bases, with 6 bases separating them. Germline values: CDR1 MDHEN, CDR2 SYDVKM. The length of the CDR3 is 12 residues. Concerning this clone itself: The target antigen is unknown.

Method: immunoSEQ multiplex PCR; TCRdb's copy keeps in-frame clones and lacks some. The sample yields about 180,000 clones, around 94% seen once. The sample was peripheral blood, taken 28 days after the second AZD1222 dose. The sequence was collected from an adult who received the AZD1222 COVID-19 vaccine. This chain links TRBV28 with TRBJ2-7, with a possible D match to TRBD2 (5 bases). The CDR3 nucleotides are TGTGCCAGCAGTTTAGGGAGTTACGAGCAGTACTTC. It specifies CASSLGSYEQYF.